This entry lists 10 T cell receptor beta chains sequenced from one sample in a study of control samples from healthy donors and cancer patients. Sequenced by immunoSEQ multiplex PCR; TCRdb stores in-frame clones only, minus some. The data show approximately 120,000 clones, over 75% seen once. The sequenced sample consisted of blood. These receptors were collected from a human donor in good health. The donor label of this sample is uncertain.

The chain has TRBV27 and TRBJ2-3; D not certain. V was pared by 5 bases and J by 5 bases, with 14 bases between. Germline values: CDR1 MNHEY, CDR2 SMNVEV (reference sequence). CDR3 size: 14 residues. The CDR3 loop is CASSPARLGDTQYF. DNA of the CDR3: TGTGCCAGCAGTCCCGCCCGGTTGGGAGATACGCAGTATTTT.

The V gene is TRBV5-4, the J gene TRBJ1-6; D possibly corresponds to TRBD1 (5 bases). The CDR3 sequence is 16 residues long. The germline V gene encodes CDR1 SGHNT and CDR2 YYREEE (reference sequence). V lost 0 bases to trimming and J lost 8 bases, with 15 bases between them. The CDR3, as DNA: TGTGCCAGCAGCTTGGGGGGGGGACGGGTAGATTCACCCCTCCACTTT. Its protein is CASSLGGGRVDSPLHF. Based on the CDR3 plus reference TRBV5-4 and TRBJ1-6, the full variable domain is ETGVTQSPTHLIKTRGQQVTLRCSSQSGHNTVSWYQQALGQGPQFIFQYYREEENGRGNFPPRFSGLQFPNYSSELNVNALELDDSALYLCASSLGGGRVDSPLHFGNGTRLTVT.

This chain joins TRBV30 and TRBJ1-6, with 10 nucleotides matching TRBD1. CDR1 is GTSNPN, CDR2 SVGIG, per germline (reference sequence). The CDR3 totals 15 residues. Trimming removed 0 bases from V and 9 bases from J; junction bases left unmatched: 5. CDR3 in amino acids: CAWSVDRGLVSPLHF. The CDR3 region has the DNA TGTGCCTGGAGTGTCGACAGGGGGCTCGTTTCACCCCTCCACTTT.

This clone appeared once. The chain couples TRBV5-4 to TRBJ1-2; no clear D. The CDR3 is 14 residues long. CDR1 is SGHNT and CDR2 is YYREEE in the germline V gene (reference sequence). The V gene lost 0 bases and the J gene lost 2 bases, with 8 bases spanning the gap. CDR3 sequence reads: CASSLEQRNYGYTF. As DNA, the CDR3 is TGTGCCAGCAGCTTGGAACAGAGAAACTATGGCTACACCTTC.

The chain couples TRBV6-2 or TRBV6-3 to TRBJ2-3, with TRBD2 identical over 12 bases. The CDR3 runs to 14 residues. Per the germline V gene, CDR1 is MNHEY and CDR2 is SVGEGT. V shed 4 bases and J 6 bases; nucleotides not matched to a gene: 2. The CDR3, as DNA: TGTGCCAGCAGTTCTAGCGGGGGGGCCGATACGCAGTATTTT. Protein product: CASSSSGGADTQYF.

This clone was picked up a small number of times. V and J are TRBV21-1 and TRBJ1-1; the table assigns TRBD1, which was not confirmed against the DNA. TRBV21-1 is a pseudogene. This CDR3 is 14 amino acids long. As DNA, the CDR3 is TGTGCCAGCAGCAAGGGGACAGGAGGACCTGAAGCTTTCTTT. Its protein is CASSKGTGGPEAFF.

V gene TRBV18 combines with J gene TRBJ2-1, with TRBD1 matching 8 bases. Trimming cost V 4 bases and J 7 bases; bases outside gene matches: 9. Germline CDR1 reads KGHSH; CDR2 reads LQKENI. The length of the CDR3 is 15 residues. Written as DNA, the CDR3 is TGTGCCAGCTCACGAGGACAGGGAGGTGGAAATGAGCAGTTCTTC. Translation: CASSRGQGGGNEQFF.

The count of this clone is one. Other DNA sequences within the sample encode an identical CDR3. The chain combines TRBV18 with TRBJ1-6; D remains ambiguous. The V end lost 2 bases, the J end lost 5 bases, and 4 bases lay between the germline ends. The CDR3 extends over 13 amino acids. Germline-derived CDR1 and CDR2 are KGHSH and LQKENI. CDR3 region: CASSPLDNSPLHF. DNA for the CDR3: TGTGCCAGCTCACCATTGGATAATTCACCCCTCCACTTT.

The chain carries TRBV6-1 and TRBJ1-2; 8 nucleotides agree with TRBD1. V lost 1 base, J lost 6 bases, and 10 bases stayed unmatched. The CDR3 extends over 16 amino acids. Germline V gene lookup returns CDR1 MNHNS and CDR2 SASEGT. CDR3 in amino acids: CASSEDRGSWIDGYTF. The CDR3, as DNA: TGTGCCAGCAGTGAAGACAGGGGGAGTTGGATCGATGGCTACACCTTC.

As for this clone: Mismatch with germline at one junction end may stem from a read error. The rearrangement joins TRBV3-1 (or the pseudogene TRBV3-2) to TRBJ2-5; D is uncertain. Germline CDR1 is LGHDT and CDR2 is YNNKEL (reference sequence). The CDR3 covers 17 residues. This CDR3 reads CASTQKIGKRDQETQYF. In DNA, the CDR3 is TGTGCCAGCACCCAAAAGATTGGAAAAAGGGACCAAGAGACCCAGTACTTC.